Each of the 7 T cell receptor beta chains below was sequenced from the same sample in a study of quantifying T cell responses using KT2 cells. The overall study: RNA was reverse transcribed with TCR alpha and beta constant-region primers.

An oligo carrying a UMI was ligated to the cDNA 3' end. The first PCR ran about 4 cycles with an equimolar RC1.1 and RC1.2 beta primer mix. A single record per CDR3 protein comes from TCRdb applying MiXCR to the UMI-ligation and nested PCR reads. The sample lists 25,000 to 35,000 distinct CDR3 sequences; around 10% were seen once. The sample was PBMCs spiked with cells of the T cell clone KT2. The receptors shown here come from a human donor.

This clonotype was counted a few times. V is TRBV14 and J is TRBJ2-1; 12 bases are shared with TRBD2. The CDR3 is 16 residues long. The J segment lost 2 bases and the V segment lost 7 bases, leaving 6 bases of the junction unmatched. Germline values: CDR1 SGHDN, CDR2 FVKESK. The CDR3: CASIRTSGNTYNEQFF. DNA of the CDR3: TGTGCCAGCATCAGGACTAGCGGGAACACCTACAATGAGCAGTTCTTC. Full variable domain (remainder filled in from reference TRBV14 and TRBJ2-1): EAGVTQFPSHSVIEKGQTVTLRCDPISGHDNLYWYRRVMGKEIKFLLHFVKESKQDESGMPNNRFLAERTGGTYSTLKVQPAELEDSGVYFCASIRTSGNTYNEQFFGPGTRLTVL.

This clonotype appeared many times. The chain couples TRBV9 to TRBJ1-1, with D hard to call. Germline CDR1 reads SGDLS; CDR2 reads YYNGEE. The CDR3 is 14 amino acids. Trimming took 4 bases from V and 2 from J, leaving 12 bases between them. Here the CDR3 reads CASSPVRVNTEAFF. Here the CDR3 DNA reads TGTGCCAGCAGCCCCGTTCGAGTTAACACTGAAGCTTTCTTT. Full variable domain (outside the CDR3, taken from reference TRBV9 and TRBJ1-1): DSGVTQTPKHLITATGQRVTLRCSPRSGDLSVYWYQQSLDQGLQFLIQYYNGEERAKGNILERFSAQQFPDLHSELNLSSLELGDSALYFCASSPVRVNTEAFFGQGTRLTVV.

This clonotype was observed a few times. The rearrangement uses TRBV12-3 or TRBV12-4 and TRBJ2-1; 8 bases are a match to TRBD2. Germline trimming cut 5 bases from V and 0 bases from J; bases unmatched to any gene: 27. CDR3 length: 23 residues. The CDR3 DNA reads TGTGCCAGCAGTCCGAGGGGCGGGGGGCTACTTCGATCTGAACGTCGCTCCTACAATGAGCAGTTCTTC. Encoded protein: CASSPRGGGLLRSERRSYNEQFF.

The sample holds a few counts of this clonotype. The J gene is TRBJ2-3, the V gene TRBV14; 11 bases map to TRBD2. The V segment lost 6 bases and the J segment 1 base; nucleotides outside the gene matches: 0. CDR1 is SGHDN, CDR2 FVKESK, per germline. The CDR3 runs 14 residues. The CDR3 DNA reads TGTGCCAGCAGACTAGCGGGAGGCACAGATACGCAGTATTTT. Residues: CASRLAGGTDTQYF.

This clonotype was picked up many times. The DNA for the CDR3 is TGTGCCTGGAGTGACGAGCGGAGCTCCTACAATGAGCAGTTCTTC. Protein: CAWSDERSSYNEQFF. This chain uses TRBV30 with TRBJ2-1; tentative D call: TRBD2 (5 bases). Germline CDR1 reads GTSNPN; CDR2 reads SVGIG (reference sequence). This CDR3 contains 15 residues. V was shortened by 1 base and J by 0 bases, with 10 bases between the two germline ends.

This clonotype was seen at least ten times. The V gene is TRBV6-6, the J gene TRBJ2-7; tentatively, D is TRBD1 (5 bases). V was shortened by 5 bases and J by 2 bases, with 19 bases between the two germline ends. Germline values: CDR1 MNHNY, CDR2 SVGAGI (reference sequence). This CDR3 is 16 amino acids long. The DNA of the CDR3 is TGTGCCAGCAGTATGCCACAGGTCATGCCTACCTACGAGCAGTACTTC. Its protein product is CASSMPQVMPTYEQYF.

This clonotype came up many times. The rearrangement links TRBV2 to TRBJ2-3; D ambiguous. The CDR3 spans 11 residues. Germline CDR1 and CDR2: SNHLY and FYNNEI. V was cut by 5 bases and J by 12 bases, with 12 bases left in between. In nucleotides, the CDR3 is TGTGCCAGCAGTTCGGCGAGGATTCAGTATTTT. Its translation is CASSSARIQYF.